The 25 T cell receptor beta chains below all came from one sample that was sequenced in a study of shared clonotypes between healthy human individuals (dated by TCRdb to about 2020). Libraries were prepared through the immunoSEQ multiplex PCR assay. TCRdb's version of the immuneACCESS table is confined to in-frame rearrangements and falls short of the full clone set. An unresolved V gene accounts for under half of the shortfall where checked; the remainder is of unknown origin. This sample is represented by about 690,000 clones; about nine tenths of them were singletons. The ten largest clones represent 34% of the sample. The sample was memory CD8+ T cells from PBMCs. The cell subset or site label here, explained by the study, means: CD45RO+ cells pooled with CCR7-negative TemRA cells. Every receptor here comes from a man aged 18 to 30 in good health. Some clones in this sample may be carry-over from other donors' samples.

In nucleotides, the CDR3 is TGTGCCACCCAGCTCCGGGACGGCAATCAGCCCCAGCATTTT. Its translation is CATQLRDGNQPQHF. This chain joins TRBV15 and TRBJ1-5, with D possibly TRBD1 on 5 matching bases. Germline values: CDR1 LNHNV, CDR2 YYDKDF (reference sequence). V was cut by 8 bases and J by 2 bases, with 13 bases left in between. The CDR3 extends over 14 amino acids.

This sequence joins TRBV9 and TRBJ1-3; 7 bases are a match to TRBD1. There are 14 residues in the CDR3. Trimming at V came to 4 bases and at J to 5 bases, leaving 6 bases not matched to a gene. CDR1 is SGDLS and CDR2 is YYNGEE in the germline V gene. The CDR3 spells CASSNRTGRNTIYF. CDR3 sequence (DNA): TGTGCCAGCAGCAACCGGACAGGCAGAAACACCATATATTTT. Combining the CDR3 with reference TRBV9 and TRBJ1-3 gives the whole variable domain DSGVTQTPKHLITATGQRVTLRCSPRSGDLSVYWYQQSLDQGLQFLIQYYNGEERAKGNILERFSAQQFPDLHSELNLSSLELGDSALYFCASSNRTGRNTIYFGEGSWLTVV.

This chain connects TRBV21-1 to TRBJ1-2. TRBV21-1 is deemed a pseudogene. The CDR3 has 14 residues. The CDR3 loop is CASSFTDHNYGYTF. CDR3 DNA: TGTGCCAGCAGCTTTACCGATCATAACTATGGCTACACCTTC.

The V and J genes are TRBV6-1 and TRBJ2-7, with 8 bases lining up with TRBD1. The CDR3 length is 14 residues. The V and J ends lost 0 bases and 7 bases, in that order; junction bases with no gene match: 5. Germline assignment: CDR1 MNHNS and CDR2 SASEGT. In nucleotides, the CDR3 is TGTGCCAGCAGTGAAGCAAGACAGGGGTGGGAGCAGTACTTC. It yields the protein CASSEARQGWEQYF.

V and J are TRBV5-5 and TRBJ1-1; 7 bases are a match to TRBD1. V lost 0 bases and J lost 0; bases outside the gene matches: 8. The CDR3 spans 17 residues. The germline gives CDR1 SGHKS, CDR2 YYEKEE (reference sequence). The CDR3 coding sequence is TGTGCCAGCAGCTTGGTAGGGCAGGGGGGCATGAACACTGAAGCTTTCTTT. This sequence encodes CASSLVGQGGMNTEAFF.

The rearrangement uses TRBV7-6 and TRBJ2-7; no reliable D call. Germline loops: CDR1 SGHVS, CDR2 FNYEAQ. V was pared by 5 bases and J by 0 bases, with 14 bases between. The CDR3 spans 15 residues. CDR3 DNA sequence: TGTGCCAGCAGCCCAAGCGCCCGGAACTCCTACGAGCAGTACTTC. Protein sequence: CASSPSARNSYEQYF.

This chain connects TRBV4-1 to TRBJ2-7, with 11 bases identical to TRBD1. The CDR3 covers 18 residues. V was pared by 5 bases and J by 2 bases, with 14 bases of the junction left unmatched. Germline V gene lookup returns CDR1 MGHRA and CDR2 YSYEKL. Here the CDR3 DNA reads TGCGCCAGCAGCTACCACCTTTCCGGGACAGGGGGTCCCTACGAGCAGTACTTC. Translated, it gives CASSYHLSGTGGPYEQYF.

The CDR3, as DNA: TGTGCCACAGTACCAAGGGGCGCTTCCTACAATGAGCAGTTCTTC. Amino acids: CATVPRGASYNEQFF. The chain links TRBV19 to TRBJ2-1; D possibly corresponds to TRBD1 (5 bases). The germline CDR1 and CDR2 sequences are LNHDA and SQIVND (reference sequence). This CDR3 spans 15 amino acids. V was clipped by 10 bases and J by 1 base, with 17 bases between them.

The gene calls are TRBV11-2 and TRBJ2-5, with D uncertain. Germline V gives CDR1 SGHAT, CDR2 FQNNGV. With 2 bases removed from V and 5 bases from J, the gap between germline ends came to 3 bases. The CDR3 covers 11 residues. CDR3 sequence reads: CASSLWETQYF. The CDR3 bases are TGTGCCAGCAGCTTATGGGAGACCCAGTACTTC. Drawing the rest from reference TRBV11-2 and TRBJ2-5, the complete variable domain is EAGVAQSPRYKIIEKRQSVAFWCNPISGHATLYWYQQILGQGPKLLIQFQNNGVVDDSQLPKDRFSAERLKGVDSTLKIQPAKLEDSAVYLCASSLWETQYFGPGTRLLVL.

The chain combines TRBV11-2 with TRBJ2-1; 8 positions agree with TRBD2. V dropped 5 bases and J dropped 2; count of bases not matched to a gene: 8. Looked up from germline, CDR1 is SGHAT and CDR2 is FQNNGV. The CDR3 sequence is 16 residues long. The CDR3 DNA reads as TGTGCCAGCAGCAAACGAACTAGCGGAACCTACAATGAGCAGTTCTTC. Protein sequence: CASSKRTSGTYNEQFF.

Comments on this clone: The identical CDR3 is also encoded by other nucleotide sequences in the sample. V gene TRBV19 combines with J gene TRBJ1-5; 9 positions match TRBD1. V shed 5 bases, J shed 0 bases, and the junction held 8 bases outside the gene matches. This CDR3 has 17 residues. The germline V gene has CDR1 LNHDA and CDR2 SQIVND (reference sequence). CDR3 DNA: TGTGCCAGTAGTTCTGGACAGGGGCTATATAGCAATCAGCCCCAGCATTTT. Its translation is CASSSGQGLYSNQPQHF.

The V call is TRBV25-1, the J call TRBJ2-5; 12 positions agree with TRBD1. The CDR3 spans 15 residues. Trimming cost V 3 bases and J 5 bases; bases outside gene matches: 4. Germline CDR1 is MGHDK and CDR2 is SYGVNS. CDR3 DNA sequence: TGTGCCAGCAGTGACCGGGACAGGGGGCGGGAGACCCAGTACTTC. Its protein is CASSDRDRGRETQYF.

Of note for this clone: In the same sample, other DNA sequences code for this CDR3. The genes are TRBV19 and TRBJ1-2; D is possibly TRBD1 (5 bases). Germline V CDR1 and CDR2: LNHDA, SQIVND (reference sequence). The CDR3 covers 15 residues. The V and J ends lost 3 bases and 2 bases respectively, with 13 bases between them. CDR3 DNA sequence: TGTGCCAGTAGTATCCTAGGACATTTGAACTATGGCTACACCTTC. Protein product: CASSILGHLNYGYTF.

The gene calls are TRBV11-2 and TRBJ2-1; 7 bases agree with TRBD2. With V trimmed by 4 bases and J by 2 bases, 5 bases remained unmatched. The CDR3 is 15 amino acids. CDR1 and CDR2 (germline): SGHAT, FQNNGV. The CDR3 region has the DNA TGTGCCAGCAGCTCAAGCGGGGTTACCTACAATGAGCAGTTCTTC. Residues: CASSSSGVTYNEQFF. Filled out from reference TRBV11-2 and TRBJ2-1, the complete variable domain reads EAGVAQSPRYKIIEKRQSVAFWCNPISGHATLYWYQQILGQGPKLLIQFQNNGVVDDSQLPKDRFSAERLKGVDSTLKIQPAKLEDSAVYLCASSSSGVTYNEQFFGPGTRLTVL.

This rearrangement joins TRBV28 to TRBJ1-5, with D maybe TRBD1 (5 bases). The germline V gene encodes CDR1 MDHEN and CDR2 SYDVKM. V was shortened by 5 bases and J by 0 bases, with 11 bases between the two germline ends. This CDR3 region has 15 residues. The CDR3 sequence: CASSEGTFSNQPQHF. The DNA for the CDR3 is TGTGCCAGCAGTGAGGGGACTTTTAGCAATCAGCCCCAGCATTTT.

This rearrangement joins TRBV25-1 to TRBJ1-2; a possible D gene is TRBD1 (5 bases). Germline V gene sequence: CDR1 MGHDK, CDR2 SYGVNS. The CDR3 is made up of 17 amino acids. V was clipped by 6 bases and J by 0 bases, with 20 bases between them. CDR3 in amino acids: CASRGPGRDLTNYGYTF. The CDR3 bases are TGTGCCAGCAGGGGACCGGGCAGGGATCTAACTAACTATGGCTACACCTTC.

The chain recombines TRBV6-5 with TRBJ2-1, with TRBD1 as a possible D gene (5 bases). In germline, CDR1 is MNHEY, CDR2 SVGAGI. Trimming removed 0 bases from V and 3 bases from J, with 12 bases in between. This CDR3 has 16 residues. The CDR3 DNA follows: TGTGCCAGCAGTTACTCGATAGGGGTCGGCTACAATGAGCAGTTCTTC. It specifies CASSYSIGVGYNEQFF.

This sequence joins TRBV28 and TRBJ2-7; 8 positions agree with TRBD1. Germline CDR1 and CDR2: MDHEN and SYDVKM. The trim removed 4 bases at V and 6 bases at J, leaving 14 bases unmatched. The CDR3 runs 16 residues. CDR3 nucleotides: TGTGCCAGCAGTTCCCCCGGACAGGGAGGAGGTAGCGAGCAGTACTTC. This translates into CASSSPGQGGGSEQYF.

This chain uses TRBV18 with TRBJ2-1, with D perhaps TRBD1 or TRBD2 (5 bases each). Germline V gene lookup returns CDR1 KGHSH and CDR2 LQKENI. The CDR3 spans 18 residues. V dropped 1 base and J dropped 0 bases, with 16 bases sitting between them. In DNA form, the CDR3 reads TGTGCCAGCTCACCACTCATTAGGGACCGGTACTCCTACAATGAGCAGTTCTTC. Residues: CASSPLIRDRYSYNEQFF.

The J gene is TRBJ1-2, the V gene TRBV4-2; D gene unclear. The germline gives CDR1 LGHNA, CDR2 YNFKEQ. The CDR3 contains 16 residues. The V end was cut by 0 bases, the J end by 4 bases, with 15 bases between. The CDR3 reads CASSQDKRTEIYGYTF. The CDR3 region has the DNA TGTGCCAGCAGCCAAGATAAAAGGACGGAAATCTATGGCTACACCTTC.

The chain is built from TRBV30 and TRBJ1-4; TRBD1 might be the D (5 bases). Germline values: CDR1 GTSNPN, CDR2 SVGIG (reference sequence). The V end lost 3 bases, the J end lost 8 bases, and 19 bases lay between the germline ends. The CDR3 spans 15 residues. The chain's CDR3 is CAWSGSGGFGEKLFF. In DNA form, the CDR3 reads TGTGCCTGGAGCGGAAGCGGGGGATTTGGGGAAAAACTGTTTTTT. Full variable domain (rest looked up from reference TRBV30 and TRBJ1-4): SQTIHQWPATLVQPVGSPLSLECTVEGTSNPNLYWYRQAAGRGLQLLFYSVGIGQISSEVPQNLSASRPQDRQFILSSKKLLLSDSGFYLCAWSGSGGFGEKLFFGSGTQLSVL.

The chain is built from TRBV6-4 and TRBJ2-3; unclear D gene. Germline V gene data show CDR1 as MRHNA and CDR2 as SNTAGT. The CDR3 has 13 residues. Trimming took off 2 bases at V and 8 bases at J, with 11 bases between the two ends. CDR3 coding DNA: TGTGCCAGCAGTGACCTCCTATTGGGTACGCAGTATTTT. Protein sequence: CASSDLLLGTQYF.

CDR3 bases: TGTGCCAGCAGTTCCCCCCTGGAGGGGTTTAGCAATCAGCCCCAGCATTTT. Translation: CASSSPLEGFSNQPQHF. The rearrangement uses TRBV28 and TRBJ1-5; TRBD1 might be the D (5 bases). Trimming pared 4 bases from V and 0 bases from J, leaving 16 bases between. The germline V gene encodes CDR1 MDHEN and CDR2 SYDVKM. This CDR3 comprises 17 residues.

The rearrangement links TRBV7-2 to TRBJ2-7; perhaps TRBD1 as D (5 bases). The CDR3 is made up of 14 amino acids. Trimming left V 1 base short and J 2 bases short, with 9 bases between. Germline assignment: CDR1 SGHTA and CDR2 FQGNSA. In DNA form, the CDR3 reads TGTGCCAGCAGCTTAGTATTAGGGGCCTACGAGCAGTACTTC. This encodes CASSLVLGAYEQYF.

CDR3 DNA sequence: TGCGCCAGCAGCCCATCCGGACAGGGTGGCATTCAGTACTTC. This sequence encodes CASSPSGQGGIQYF. The chain combines TRBV5-1 with TRBJ2-4, with TRBD1 matching 8 bases. Trimming at V came to 4 bases and at J to 9 bases, leaving 9 bases not matched to a gene. The CDR3 consists of 14 residues. CDR1 and CDR2 from the germline V gene are SGHRS and YFSETQ.